The entry that follows covers one T cell receptor beta chain sequence. Its antigen is not identified. This sample was included in a study of cytomegalovirus exposure and HLA in healthy donors. Both 60 Vbeta primers and 13 Jbeta primers went into the PCR. In the original analysis: A follow-up analysis tallied around 80 million unique TCR beta chains, about 11 million shared. Produced via immunoSEQ multiplex PCR; TCRdb's table is partial and in-frame only. For V, J and clone size, that table is used; D and trimming come from the DNA. This sample yields around 130,000 clones, of which 70% to 90% are seen a single time; more than 1.5% belongs to the top ten. Findings and limits, study-wide: Previous analysis showed most TCR beta V segments were productive about 87% or about 30% of the time. Researchers reported from a later analysis that most CMV-associated TCR beta chains appeared HLA-restricted.

CDR1 is GTSNPN, CDR2 SVGIG, per germline (reference sequence). The CDR3 totals 13 residues. V lost 4 bases and J lost 5, with 14 bases in between. The origin of this receptor is a man aged 35 to 55 in good health and CMV-seronegative. The sample was PBMCs. The chain employs TRBV30 and TRBJ1-1; maybe TRBD1 (5 bases). The CDR3 reads CAWNGKGRTEAFF. The CDR3 DNA is TGTGCCTGGAACGGTAAGGGGAGGACTGAAGCTTTCTTT.